Below, 14 T cell receptor beta chains from the same sample are listed, as sequenced in a study of T cells expressing NK-cell markers. TCRdb re-called the 5' RACE reads, yielding one record per CDR3 amino acid sequence without DNA. With some 110,000 distinct CDR3 sequences in the sample, the ten largest clones hold approximately 17%. Input material: blood T cells: a sorted CD56 or NKG2C T cell subset, CD4+ or CD8+ T cells, or bulk PBMC T cells (not recorded which). These receptors were taken from a woman between 18 and 75 years old in good health.

V usage is TRBV29-1 and J usage is TRBJ2-7; TCRdb returns TRBD1, unconfirmable since there is no DNA. The CDR3 length is 13 residues. Germline CDR1 SQVTM, CDR2 ANQGSEA. CDR3 amino acids: CSVATGRSYEQYF.

The chain joins TRBV15 to TRBJ2-2; TCRdb reports TRBD2, a call that lacks DNA to check it against. From germline, CDR1 is LNHNV and CDR2 YYDKDF (reference sequence). The CDR3 runs 17 residues. CDR3 protein: CATSRDGASANTGELFF.

The chain is built from TRBV4-3 and TRBJ2-7; the D call from TCRdb, TRBD2, cannot be confirmed without DNA. This CDR3 comprises 15 residues. CDR1 LGHNA and CDR2 YSLEER come from the germline V gene. This chain's CDR3 is CASSQDEREFNEQYF.

The J gene is TRBJ2-7, the V gene TRBV20-1; TCRdb picks TRBD1, but there is no DNA to check that call. Per germline, CDR1 DFQATT and CDR2 SNEGSKA (reference sequence). The CDR3 sequence is 12 residues long. This chain's CDR3 is CSAPRRGDEQYF.

CDR3 sequence: CASSSRDSHSPLHF. This sequence joins TRBV5-1 and TRBJ1-6; TCRdb's D gene call, TRBD1, goes unchecked for lack of DNA. The CDR3 covers 14 residues. Germline V gives CDR1 SGHRS, CDR2 YFSETQ.

The V and J genes are TRBV7-9 and TRBJ2-2. The germline CDR1 and CDR2 sequences are SEHNR and FQNEAQ (reference sequence). CDR3 length: 13 amino acids. CDR3: CASIKGNTGELFF.

The rearrangement joins TRBV4-3 to TRBJ1-1; the TCRdb call, TRBD1, lacks DNA for checking. Germline values: CDR1 LGHNA, CDR2 YSLEER. CDR3 length: 15 amino acids. CDR3 sequence: CASSQGTGANTEAFF.

V and J are TRBV5-4 and TRBJ2-2. CDR1 SGHNT and CDR2 YYREEE come from the germline V gene (reference sequence). The CDR3 totals 15 residues. The CDR3 loop is CASSLGPGNTGELFF.

The chain has TRBV4-3 and TRBJ2-1; as DNA is missing, the TRBD2 call by TCRdb cannot be tested. Germline V CDR1 and CDR2: LGHNA, YSLEER. The CDR3 extends over 17 amino acids. The CDR3 region is CASSRYPTSGGAGEQFF.

This rearrangement joins TRBV9 to TRBJ2-7. The germline V gene has CDR1 SGDLS and CDR2 YYNGEE. The CDR3 runs 12 residues. The CDR3 sequence: CASSGLGNEQYF.

The V gene is TRBV4-3, the J gene TRBJ2-3; TCRdb's D call, TRBD1, is unchecked because there is no DNA. This CDR3 spans 18 amino acids. Germline V CDR1 and CDR2: LGHNA, YSLEER. The CDR3 sequence is CASSQDRWTGRSTDTQYF.

The rearrangement uses TRBV6-2 or TRBV6-3 and TRBJ2-7; the D gene TCRdb calls, TRBD2, cannot be checked with no DNA. The length of the CDR3 is 15 residues. Germline V gives CDR1 MNHEY, CDR2 SVGEGT. The CDR3 loop is CASSYPPGATYEQYF.

The CDR3 spells CATSLAGGSYEQYF. The chain links TRBV7-3 to TRBJ2-7; checking the TCRdb D call of TRBD2 is not possible without DNA. Germline V gives CDR1 SGHTA, CDR2 FQGTGA. This CDR3 has 14 amino acids.

This chain uses TRBV12-3 or TRBV12-4 with TRBJ2-5; TCRdb proposes TRBD1, but this gene call is untestable without DNA. The CDR3 runs to 15 residues. CDR3: CASTPGTGGSETQYF.